One sample yielded the 14 T cell receptor beta chains listed below, sequenced in a study of cytomegalovirus exposure and HLA in healthy donors (dated 2017 in TCRdb). Library prep was done by the immunoSEQ multiplex PCR assay. For the multiplex PCR, a mixture combining 60 forward primers for TCR Vbeta segments and 13 reverse primers for TCR Jbeta segments was used. TCRdb took over this immuneACCESS table, retaining in-frame rearrangements with V and J assigned. Such tables are incomplete; in checked studies, under half of the missing clones stem from an unresolved V gene, and the remainder is unexplained. The sample table contains some 80,000 clones; only one count was recorded for 60% to 80% of them. The ten largest clones take up about 3.5% of the sample. Specimen: PBMCs. These receptor sequences come from a middle-aged man in good health and CMV-seronegative.

The V call is TRBV5-1, the J call TRBJ2-3; D remains unclear. The CDR3 is 13 amino acids. Germline CDR1 SGHRS, CDR2 YFSETQ. Deletions cut 6 bases from V and 2 bases from J, with 10 bases between. The CDR3 sequence is CASKEPHTDTQYF. For the CDR3, the DNA is TGCGCCAGCAAGGAGCCCCACACAGATACGCAGTATTTT. The variable domain in full, with the rest retrieved from reference TRBV5-1 and TRBJ2-3, is KAGVTQTPRYLIKTRGQQVTLSCSPISGHRSVSWYQQTPGQGLQFLFEYFSETQRNKGNFPGRFSGRQFSNSRSEMNVSTLELGDSALYLCASKEPHTDTQYFGPGTRLTVL.

The gene calls are TRBV10-2 and TRBJ2-7; 9 bases are shared with TRBD1. This CDR3 comprises 16 residues. Germline V gene data show CDR1 as WSHSY and CDR2 as SAAADI. The junction had 10 bases not matched to a gene; V was cut back by 7 bases and J by 0 bases. CDR3 nucleotide sequence: TGCGCCAGCACTGATGGGGGGACAGGGAACTCCTACGAGCAGTACTTC. Its protein product is CASTDGGTGNSYEQYF.

The V and J genes are TRBV11-1 and TRBJ2-1; TRBD1 matches at 8 bases. The V gene's germline CDR1 is SGHAT and CDR2 FQDESV (reference sequence). The V and J ends lost 2 bases and 4 bases, in that order; junction bases with no gene match: 4. The CDR3 spans 15 residues. The CDR3 sequence: CASSLRRQGYNEQFF. The CDR3 DNA is TGTGCCAGCAGCTTAAGGAGACAGGGGTACAATGAGCAGTTCTTC.

The V and J genes are TRBV14 and TRBJ2-7; 9 bases are shared with TRBD1. CDR1 and CDR2 (germline): SGHDN, FVKESK. V dropped 1 base and J dropped 4; count of bases not matched to a gene: 8. The CDR3 has 16 residues. The CDR3 spells CASSQADPGQGYEQYF. The CDR3 region has the DNA TGTGCCAGCAGCCAAGCAGATCCGGGACAGGGTTACGAGCAGTACTTC.

CDR3 amino acids: CAWSVYSNNQPQHF. CDR3 bases: TGTGCCTGGAGTGTGTACAGTAATAATCAGCCCCAGCATTTT. V gene TRBV30 combines with J gene TRBJ1-5; D gene ambiguous. Germline lookup yields CDR1 GTSNPN and CDR2 SVGIG (reference sequence). The CDR3 has 14 amino acids. Deletions cut 0 bases from V and 4 bases from J, with 10 bases between.

The rearrangement links TRBV9 to TRBJ2-1; 14 bases fit TRBD2. Germline V gene lookup returns CDR1 SGDLS and CDR2 YYNGEE. Trimming removed 3 bases from V and 2 bases from J; junction bases left unmatched: 7. The CDR3 loop spans 18 amino acids. The CDR3 sequence: CASSAGTSGGRAYNEQFF. CDR3 in DNA: TGTGCCAGCAGCGCTGGGACTAGCGGGGGCCGGGCCTACAATGAGCAGTTCTTC.

This clone showed up many times. The rearrangement links TRBV7-6 to TRBJ1-1; D not resolved. The CDR3 length is 17 residues. Looked up from germline, CDR1 is SGHVS and CDR2 is FNYEAQ. Trimming removed 1 base at V and 4 bases at J, with 19 bases between. The CDR3 region has the DNA TGTGCCAGCAGCTTAGGAACCTACCCGTCCGCCGGCACTGAAGCTTTCTTT. This sequence encodes CASSLGTYPSAGTEAFF.

J is TRBJ1-5 and V is TRBV19; tentative D call: TRBD1 (6 bases). This CDR3 has 14 amino acids. CDR1 is LNHDA, CDR2 SQIVND, per germline (reference sequence). Trimming stripped 3 bases from V and 0 bases from J, with 6 bases between. The CDR3 protein is CASSIRGSNQPQHF. The DNA of the CDR3 is TGTGCCAGTAGTATCAGGGGTAGCAATCAGCCCCAGCATTTT.

The CDR3 DNA reads TGTGCCAGCAGCTTGGGCCTACAGGACACTGAAGCTTTCTTT. Translated, it gives CASSLGLQDTEAFF. The chain recombines TRBV5-6 with TRBJ1-1, with a weak D call TRBD1 (5 bases). Germline lookup yields CDR1 SGHDT and CDR2 YYEEEE. The ends were cut back, 0 bases at V and 3 bases at J, with 9 bases in the middle. The CDR3 consists of 14 residues.

The V and J genes are TRBV5-4 and TRBJ1-6, with 9 bases lining up with TRBD1. With V trimmed by 5 bases and J by 7 bases, 4 bases remained unmatched. Germline lookup yields CDR1 SGHNT and CDR2 YYREEE (reference sequence). The CDR3 contains 14 residues. The CDR3 DNA reads TGTGCCAGCAGGGACAGGGGACTAAATTCACCCCTCCACTTT. Protein sequence: CASRDRGLNSPLHF.

The V and J genes are TRBV11-2 and TRBJ1-3; possibly TRBD1 for D (5 bases). The CDR3 runs to 14 residues. Germline V lookup: CDR1 SGHAT, CDR2 FQNNGV. Trimming shortened V by 4 bases and J by 2 bases, and 9 bases separated the two germline ends. The CDR3 DNA reads as TGTGCCAGCAGCTCGGGGGGGGCTGGAAACACCATATATTTT. The encoded protein is CASSSGGAGNTIYF.

This clone was recorded once. V is TRBV18 and J is TRBJ1-1, with TRBD1 matching over 7 bases. V lost 5 bases to trimming and J lost 2 bases; unmatched junction nucleotides: 8. Germline assignment: CDR1 KGHSH and CDR2 LQKENI. CDR3 length: 15 amino acids. CDR3 sequence: CASSVGTASNTEAFF. The CDR3 DNA is TGTGCCAGCTCAGTGGGGACAGCCAGCAACACTGAAGCTTTCTTT.

This chain connects TRBV5-1 to TRBJ1-1, with TRBD1 identical over 9 bases. V shed 1 base, J shed 12 bases, and the junction held 10 bases outside the gene matches. The germline V gene has CDR1 SGHRS and CDR2 YFSETQ. The CDR3 spans 14 residues. This CDR3 is CASSLLTGQGISFF. Here the CDR3 DNA reads TGCGCCAGCAGCTTGCTAACTGGACAGGGGATATCTTTCTTT.

This clone was detected only a few times. V gene TRBV11-2 combines with J gene TRBJ2-1; D call uncertain. With 2 bases removed from V and 6 bases from J, the gap between germline ends came to 8 bases. The CDR3 totals 13 residues. CDR1 and CDR2 from the germline V gene are SGHAT and FQNNGV. The CDR3 nucleotides are TGTGCCAGCAGCTTAAAGAGTGTCAATGAGCAGTTCTTC. This translates into CASSLKSVNEQFF.